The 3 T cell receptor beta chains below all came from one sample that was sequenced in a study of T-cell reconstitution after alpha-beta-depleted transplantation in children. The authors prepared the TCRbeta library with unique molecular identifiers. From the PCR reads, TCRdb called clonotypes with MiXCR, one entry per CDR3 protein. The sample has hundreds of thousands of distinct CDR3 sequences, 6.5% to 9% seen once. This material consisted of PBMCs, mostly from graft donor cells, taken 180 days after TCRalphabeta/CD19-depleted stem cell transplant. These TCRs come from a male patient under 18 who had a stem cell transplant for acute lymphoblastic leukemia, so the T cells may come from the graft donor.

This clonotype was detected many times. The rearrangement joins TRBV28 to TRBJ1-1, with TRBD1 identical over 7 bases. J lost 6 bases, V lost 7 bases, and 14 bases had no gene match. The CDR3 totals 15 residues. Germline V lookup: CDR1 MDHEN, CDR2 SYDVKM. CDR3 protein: CASMRGQLINPEAFF. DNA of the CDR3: TGTGCCAGCATGAGGGGACAGCTAATCAACCCTGAAGCTTTCTTT.

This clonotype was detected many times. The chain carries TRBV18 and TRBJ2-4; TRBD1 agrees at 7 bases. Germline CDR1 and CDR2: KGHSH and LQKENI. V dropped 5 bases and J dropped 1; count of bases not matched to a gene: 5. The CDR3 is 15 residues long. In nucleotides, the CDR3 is TGTGCCAGCTCAAACCCGACAGGGGCCAAAAACATTCAGTACTTC. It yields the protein CASSNPTGAKNIQYF.

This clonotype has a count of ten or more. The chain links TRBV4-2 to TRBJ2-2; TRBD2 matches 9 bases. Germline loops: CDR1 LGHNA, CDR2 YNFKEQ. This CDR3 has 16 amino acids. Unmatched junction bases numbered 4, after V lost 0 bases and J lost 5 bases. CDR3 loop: CASSQDAGGRTGELFF. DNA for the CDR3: TGTGCCAGCAGCCAAGATGCGGGGGGGCGAACCGGGGAGCTGTTTTTT.